These 16 T cell receptor beta chains were all obtained from the same sample, sequenced in a study of beta chain features in type 1 diabetes. Expressed TCRB transcripts got sequenced, as all isolated RNA was reverse transcribed. The method was immunoSEQ multiplex PCR; TCRdb's version includes in-frame clones alone and lacks a portion of them. Of about 330,000 clones listed, 11% are singletons. What was sequenced was naive CD4+ T cells from blood. These TCRs come from a woman in her 30s in good health.

In its sample, this clone was seen a few times. The J gene is TRBJ1-2, the V gene TRBV7-2; TRBD1 agrees at 7 bases. CDR1 and CDR2 (germline): SGHTA, FQGNSA. Trimming removed 0 bases from V and 7 bases from J; junction bases left unmatched: 8. This CDR3 is built from 15 residues. CDR3 nucleotides: TGTGCCAGCAGCTTAGCTGGCCAGGGGGTAGGTGGCTACACCTTC. Translated: CASSLAGQGVGGYTF.

The J gene is TRBJ2-3, the V gene TRBV7-9, with TRBD1 matching 12 bases. V lost 3 bases, J lost 6 bases, and 7 bases stayed unmatched. Germline V gives CDR1 SEHNR, CDR2 FQNEAQ (reference sequence). The CDR3 is made up of 16 amino acids. The CDR3 DNA reads as TGTGCCAGCAGCTTGGCCGGGACAGGGGGCGCCGATACGCAGTATTTT. Its protein product is CASSLAGTGGADTQYF.

The sample holds a few counts of this clone. For the CDR3, the DNA is TGTGCCAGCAGTTTGGTCTGGGAGGGGACTAGATCCTACGAGCAGTACTTC. This translates into CASSLVWEGTRSYEQYF. The chain is built from TRBV28 and TRBJ2-7, with 8 bases that match TRBD2. In germline, CDR1 is MDHEN, CDR2 SYDVKM. There are 17 residues in the CDR3. After removal of 3 bases from V and 1 base from J, the junction contained 11 bases not matched to a gene.

The rearrangement joins TRBV18 to TRBJ2-7, with TRBD2 identical over 10 bases. The V and J ends lost 3 bases and 0 bases, in that order; junction bases with no gene match: 2. The CDR3 totals 15 residues. Per the germline V gene, CDR1 is KGHSH and CDR2 is LQKENI. The CDR3 DNA sequence: TGTGCCAGCTCACCGATAGCGGGGGGCTCCTACGAGCAGTACTTC. This sequence encodes CASSPIAGGSYEQYF. The full variable domain, in which reference TRBV18 and TRBJ2-7 provide the parts outside the CDR3, is NAGVMQNPRHLVRRRGQEARLRCSPMKGHSHVYWYRQLPEEGLKFMVYLQKENIIDESGMPKERFSAEFPKEGPSILRIQQVVRGDSAAYFCASSPIAGGSYEQYFGPGTRLTVT.

This clone was detected only a few times. This specimen includes other DNA sequences encoding the same CDR3. The chain's CDR3 is CASSLVGSSYNEQFF. CDR3 DNA sequence: TGCGCCAGCAGCTTGGTAGGGAGCTCCTACAATGAGCAGTTCTTC. V gene TRBV5-1 combines with J gene TRBJ2-1, with a weak D call TRBD2 (5 bases). Germline V gives CDR1 SGHRS, CDR2 YFSETQ. Trimming pared 0 bases from V and 0 bases from J, leaving 7 bases between. This CDR3 comprises 15 residues.

This chain connects TRBV10-3 to TRBJ2-1, with D possibly matching TRBD1 (5 bases). Germline V gives CDR1 ENHRY, CDR2 SYGVKD. V dropped 3 bases and J dropped 5 bases, with 23 bases sitting between them. The CDR3 sequence is 18 residues long. CDR3 bases: TGTGCCATCAGTGAAGACCCGCCCGGCAGGGTCCTACACAATGAGCAGTTCTTC. Protein: CAISEDPPGRVLHNEQFF.

This clone has more than one count but fewer than ten. The chain's CDR3 is CASSRLGLAGGPTYEQYF. The CDR3 DNA reads as TGTGCCAGCAGCCGTCTGGGGCTAGCGGGAGGGCCCACCTACGAGCAGTACTTC. This chain joins TRBV5-6 and TRBJ2-7; 12 positions agree with TRBD2. The CDR3 runs 18 residues. Germline lookup yields CDR1 SGHDT and CDR2 YYEEEE. V lost 4 bases to trimming and J lost 2 bases; unmatched junction nucleotides: 13.

This clone was seen a handful of times. The chain recombines TRBV5-1 with TRBJ2-1, with D uncertain. The V and J ends lost 1 base and 0 bases respectively, with 11 bases between them. This CDR3 spans 16 amino acids. Per germline, CDR1 SGHRS and CDR2 YFSETQ. The CDR3 sequence: CASSLTSRSSYNEQFF. The CDR3 bases are TGCGCCAGCAGCTTGACTTCCCGGAGCTCCTACAATGAGCAGTTCTTC.

This clone was observed a single time. The chain links TRBV27 to TRBJ2-5, with 8 bases that match TRBD1. This CDR3 region has 14 residues. CDR1 is MNHEY, CDR2 SMNVEV, per germline (reference sequence). V shed 5 bases and J 4 bases; nucleotides not matched to a gene: 6. CDR3 coding DNA: TGTGCCAGCAGTCCCGCCGGGACAGGAGAGACCCAGTACTTC. Protein sequence: CASSPAGTGETQYF.

The sample holds a few counts of this clone. The V call is TRBV28, the J call TRBJ2-5, with D perhaps TRBD1 (5 bases). The CDR3 is made up of 14 amino acids. Germline V CDR1 and CDR2: MDHEN, SYDVKM. V was cut by 7 bases and J by 5 bases, with 17 bases left in between. CDR3 sequence (DNA): TGTGCCAGCACCACCGAGGCAGGGTATGAGACCCAGTACTTC. It yields the protein CASTTEAGYETQYF.

This chain connects TRBV5-4 to TRBJ2-5; 7 bases are a match to TRBD2. J was trimmed by 2 bases and V by 0 bases; bases with no gene match: 4. This CDR3 spans 15 amino acids. Germline-derived CDR1 and CDR2 are SGHNT and YYREEE (reference sequence). The CDR3 DNA follows: TGTGCCAGCAGCTTGGGACGGGAGGTACAAGAGACCCAGTACTTC. Translation: CASSLGREVQETQYF.

Only a few counts were recorded for this clone. The V gene is TRBV9, the J gene TRBJ2-7; 14 nucleotides agree with TRBD2. Losses at the gene ends were 3 bases for V and 3 bases for J; bases not matched to a gene: 8. The CDR3 is 17 amino acids. Germline V CDR1 and CDR2: SGDLS, YYNGEE. CDR3 DNA: TGTGCCAGCAGCGCAGGAAAAGGGACTAGCGGGAGCTACGAGCAGTACTTC. Protein product: CASSAGKGTSGSYEQYF.

The chain carries TRBV6-1 and TRBJ2-1; 12 bases agree with TRBD2. The CDR3 has 13 amino acids. CDR1 is MNHNS and CDR2 is SASEGT in the germline V gene. V trimming: 7 bases; J trimming: 9 bases; junction bases outside the gene matches: 4. CDR3 sequence (DNA): TGTGCCAGCATCCTAGCGGGAGGGGGTGAGCAGTTCTTC. This encodes CASILAGGGEQFF.

The chain joins TRBV7-3 to TRBJ2-3; TRBD2 aligns across 10 bases. The CDR3 has 16 residues. Germline assignment: CDR1 SGHTA and CDR2 FQGTGA. V gave up 5 bases and J gave up 4 bases; unmatched junction bases: 9. The DNA for the CDR3 is TGTGCCAGCAGCCCGGGCGCGCTAGCGGGAGCAGATACGCAGTATTTT. Amino acids: CASSPGALAGADTQYF.

There are a few counts of this clone. The V and J genes are TRBV5-8 and TRBJ2-2; the D is unclear. V gave up 9 bases and J gave up 4 bases, with 7 bases separating them. The CDR3 covers 11 residues. Germline V gene data show CDR1 as SGHTS and CDR2 as YDEGEE. This CDR3 is CATLSTGELFF. For the CDR3, the DNA is TGTGCCACCCTGAGCACCGGGGAGCTGTTTTTT.

The chain carries TRBV2 and TRBJ1-1; 7 positions agree with TRBD1. The junction had 3 bases not matched to a gene; V was cut back by 7 bases and J by 1 base. The CDR3 spans 13 residues. Germline CDR1 reads SNHLY; CDR2 reads FYNNEI. Here the CDR3 DNA reads TGTGCCAGCACTTGGGACAGGAACACTGAAGCTTTCTTT. It codes for CASTWDRNTEAFF.